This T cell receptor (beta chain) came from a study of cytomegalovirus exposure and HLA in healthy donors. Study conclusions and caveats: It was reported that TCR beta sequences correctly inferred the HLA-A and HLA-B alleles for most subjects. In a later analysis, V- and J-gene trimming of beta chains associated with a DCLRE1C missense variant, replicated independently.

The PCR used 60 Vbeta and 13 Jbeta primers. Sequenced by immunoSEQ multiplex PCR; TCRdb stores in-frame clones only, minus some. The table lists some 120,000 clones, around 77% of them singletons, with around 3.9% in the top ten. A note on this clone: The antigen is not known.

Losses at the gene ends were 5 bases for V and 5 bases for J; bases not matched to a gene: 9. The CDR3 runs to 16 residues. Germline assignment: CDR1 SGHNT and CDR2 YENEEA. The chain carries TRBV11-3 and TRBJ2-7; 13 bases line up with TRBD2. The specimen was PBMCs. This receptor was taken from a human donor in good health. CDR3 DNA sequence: TGTGCCAGCAGCCTCTCAACTAGCGGGAGGGCCCACGAGCAGTACTTC. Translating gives CASSLSTSGRAHEQYF.